This T cell receptor beta chain was identified during a study of response to subunit inactivated influenza vaccine. TCRdb analysed the RT-PCR reads with MiXCR anew, one entry per CDR3 protein. The data contain over 400,000 distinct CDR3 sequences, approximately 11% of them seen just once; the ten biggest clones take up 9.5% to 15%. This CDR3 is 14 amino acids long. Trimming left V 7 bases short and J 0 bases short, with 13 bases between. The germline CDR1 and CDR2 sequences are SNHLY and FYNNEI. Broader study findings: Each seasonal influenza vaccination recruits few new T cells, the authors suggested.

A few counts support this clonotype. Its target is not known. The sequence derives from a man aged 50 or older who received an inactivated influenza vaccine. V and J are TRBV2 and TRBJ2-7; D remains unclear. The sequencing here drew on PBMCs from blood, taken about 6 weeks after vaccination. The chain's CDR3 is CASKGSLSSYEQYF. The CDR3 DNA reads TGTGCCAGCAAGGGTAGCTTAAGCTCCTACGAGCAGTACTTC.